The entry that follows covers one T cell receptor (beta chain) sequence. Germline V gene data show CDR1 as SGHTA and CDR2 as FQGTGA. The CDR3 runs to 14 residues. This entry is derived from a study of T cells expressing NK-cell markers. Across the whole study: According to the study, TCR beta repertoires originated from sorted CD3+CD56+NKG2C+, CD3+CD56+NKG2C- and CD3+CD56-NKG2C+ T cells. Eight donors were sequenced, seven testing HCMV-seropositive and one testing seronegative.

TCRdb reprocessed the 5' RACE reads and stores each CDR3 protein as one record, lacking DNA. The table lists 300,000 to 450,000 distinct CDR3 sequences. The genes are TRBV7-3 and TRBJ2-3; TCRdb calls TRBD1, which cannot be checked without DNA. The sample comprised blood T cells: a sorted CD56 or NKG2C T cell subset, CD4+ or CD8+ T cells, or bulk PBMC T cells (not recorded which). This clonotype originated in a man between 18 and 69 years old in good health. CDR3 sequence: CASSLTRTPDTQYF.